These 14 T cell receptor beta chains share one sample of origin, sequenced in a study of glioma-infiltrating T cells after dendritic cell vaccination. Time point of the sample: after dendritic cell vaccination, including at tumor progression/relapse. Repertoires were generated with immunoSEQ multiplex PCR, while TCRdb's copy carries only in-frame clones and drops some. The data show 50,000 to 60,000 clones, about four fifths seen once. The specimen comprised blood, sampled after dendritic cell vaccination. All receptors derive from a human donor with glioblastoma.

This clone has more than one count but fewer than ten. V is TRBV10-3 and J is TRBJ1-1; possibly TRBD1 for D (6 bases). CDR1 and CDR2 from the germline V gene are ENHRY and SYGVKD. The CDR3 is 15 amino acids. The CDR3 DNA sequence: TGTGCGATCTCGAGGGCAGGGGAGAGGAACACTGAAGCTTTCTTT. Translating it yields CAISRAGERNTEAFF.

This chain uses TRBV11-3 with TRBJ1-6; D is possibly TRBD1 (6 bases). The CDR3 contains 15 residues. Trimming pared 1 base from V and 14 bases from J, leaving 18 bases between. In germline, CDR1 is SGHNT, CDR2 YENEEA. The CDR3 nucleotides read TGTGCCAGCAGCTTAGTAGCTTGGGGGCCGCCGGCCCTCCACTTT. It translates to CASSLVAWGPPALHF. Complete variable domain (other parts from reference TRBV11-3 and TRBJ1-6): EAGVVQSPRYKIIEKKQPVAFWCNPISGHNTLYWYLQNLGQGPELLIRYENEEAVDDSQLPKDRFSAERLKGVDSTLKIQPAELGDSAVYLCASSLVAWGPPALHFGNGTRLTVT.

This clone was counted many times. The chain couples TRBV25-1 to TRBJ1-3; TRBD1 matches 7 bases. V lost 2 bases to trimming and J lost 5 bases; unmatched junction nucleotides: 3. This CDR3 spans 14 amino acids. CDR1 is MGHDK and CDR2 is SYGVNS in the germline V gene. This chain's CDR3 is CASSEGDSRNTIYF. The CDR3 region has the DNA TGTGCCAGCAGTGAAGGGGACAGCAGAAACACCATATATTTT. The full variable domain, rest sourced from reference TRBV25-1 and TRBJ1-3, is EADIYQTPRYLVIGTGKKITLECSQTMGHDKMYWYQQDPGMELHLIHYSYGVNSTEKGDLSSESTVSRIRTEHFPLTLESARPSHTSQYLCASSEGDSRNTIYFGEGSWLTVV.

This sequence joins TRBV28 and TRBJ2-5; TRBD2 agrees at 8 bases. The CDR3 sequence is 16 residues long. Unmatched junction bases numbered 7, after V lost 2 bases and J lost 2 bases. Per the germline V gene, CDR1 is MDHEN and CDR2 is SYDVKM. Here the CDR3 reads CASSLERGPPQETQYF. The CDR3 DNA sequence: TGTGCCAGCAGTTTAGAGCGGGGGCCGCCACAAGAGACCCAGTACTTC.

This sequence joins TRBV29-1 and TRBJ1-3, with 9 bases that match TRBD1. With V trimmed by 4 bases and J by 2 bases, 3 bases remained unmatched. This CDR3 is 14 amino acids long. Germline CDR1 SQVTM, CDR2 ANQGSEA. CDR3 region: CSVGQGEPGNTIYF. CDR3 coding DNA: TGCAGCGTTGGACAGGGGGAACCTGGAAACACCATATATTTT.

Worth noting for this clone: One end of the junction fails to match germline, which may point to a read error. The chain couples TRBV2 to TRBJ1-1; D is ambiguous. Germline CDR1 reads SNHLY; CDR2 reads FYNNEI. There are 14 residues in the CDR3. The DNA for the CDR3 is TGTGCCAGCGGTGACCTGAGGTTGAACACTGAAGCTTTCTTT. Encoded protein: CASGDLRLNTEAFF.

This rearrangement joins TRBV5-1 to TRBJ1-1; maybe TRBD1 (6 bases). Germline-derived CDR1 and CDR2 are SGHRS and YFSETQ. Trimming took off 5 bases at V and 1 base at J, with 12 bases between the two ends. The CDR3 has 14 residues. The chain's CDR3 is CASRGASWNTEAFF. The CDR3 nucleotides are TGCGCCAGCAGGGGGGCCTCTTGGAACACTGAAGCTTTCTTT.

Note on this clone: Germline and junction disagree at one end, which may indicate a read error. V gene TRBV19 combines with J gene TRBJ1-5; no reliable D call. CDR3 length equals 14 residues. The V gene's germline CDR1 is LNHDA and CDR2 SQIVND (reference sequence). CDR3: CASKSENSYQPQHF. In DNA form, the CDR3 reads TGTGCCAGTAAATCGGAGAATAGCTATCAGCCCCAGCATTTT.

This rearrangement joins TRBV5-1 to TRBJ2-7; tentatively, D is TRBD2 (6 bases). Per the germline V gene, CDR1 is SGHRS and CDR2 is YFSETQ. This CDR3 contains 14 residues. V lost 3 bases and J lost 2, with 12 bases in between. The CDR3 is CASSYRGIAYEQYF. The CDR3 nucleotides are TGCGCCAGCAGCTACCGGGGGATCGCCTACGAGCAGTACTTC.

This clone was counted a single time. The chain joins TRBV5-1 to TRBJ2-7; maybe TRBD1 (6 bases). This CDR3 has 16 amino acids. The V and J ends lost 1 base and 2 bases respectively, with 16 bases between them. CDR1 SGHRS and CDR2 YFSETQ come from the germline V gene. CDR3 residues: CASSLSGQQLTYEQYF. The CDR3 coding sequence is TGCGCCAGCAGCTTGAGTGGACAGCAGTTAACCTACGAGCAGTACTTC.

This sequence joins TRBV4-2 and TRBJ2-5; 7 positions match TRBD2. Trimming cost V 4 bases and J 2 bases; bases outside gene matches: 7. CDR1 and CDR2 from the germline V gene are LGHNA and YNFKEQ. The CDR3 sequence is 15 residues long. The CDR3 DNA follows: TGTGCCAGCAGCCCACTAGCGTTTGATCAAGAGACCCAGTACTTC. It encodes CASSPLAFDQETQYF.

This chain joins TRBV5-1 and TRBJ1-4; D possibly corresponds to TRBD1 (6 bases). The ends were cut back, 1 base at V and 2 bases at J, with 12 bases in the middle. The CDR3 runs to 16 residues. CDR1 and CDR2 (germline): SGHRS, YFSETQ. The CDR3 spells CASSLTSGDTNEKLFF. CDR3 nucleotides: TGCGCCAGCAGCTTGACATCAGGGGATACTAATGAAAAACTGTTTTTT.

V and J are TRBV5-4 and TRBJ2-7, with D perhaps matching TRBD2 (5 bases). V was clipped by 6 bases and J by 2 bases, with 15 bases between them. There are 14 residues in the CDR3. The germline gives CDR1 SGHNT, CDR2 YYREEE (reference sequence). The CDR3: CASNTPGDPYEQYF. The CDR3 DNA follows: TGTGCCAGCAACACCCCCGGGGATCCCTACGAGCAGTACTTC.

This clone was counted a few times. V usage is TRBV6-5 and J usage is TRBJ1-5; D is undetermined. Trimming cost V 5 bases and J 7 bases, with 12 bases left between them. Germline V gives CDR1 MNHEY, CDR2 SVGAGI. The CDR3 spans 13 residues. The CDR3 spells CASSVGRRQPQHF. CDR3 DNA sequence: TGTGCCAGCAGTGTAGGGAGGAGACAGCCCCAGCATTTT.